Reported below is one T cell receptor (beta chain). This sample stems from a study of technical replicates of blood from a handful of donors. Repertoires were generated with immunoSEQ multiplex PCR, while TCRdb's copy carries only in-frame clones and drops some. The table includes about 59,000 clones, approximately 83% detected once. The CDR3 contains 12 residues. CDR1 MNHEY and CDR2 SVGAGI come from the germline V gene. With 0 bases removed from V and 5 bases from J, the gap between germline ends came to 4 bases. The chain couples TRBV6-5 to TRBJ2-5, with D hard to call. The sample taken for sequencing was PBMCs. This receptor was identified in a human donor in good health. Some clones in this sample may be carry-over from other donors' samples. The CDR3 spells CASSYSRETQYF. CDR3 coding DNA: TGTGCCAGCAGTTACTCGCGCGAGACCCAGTACTTC.